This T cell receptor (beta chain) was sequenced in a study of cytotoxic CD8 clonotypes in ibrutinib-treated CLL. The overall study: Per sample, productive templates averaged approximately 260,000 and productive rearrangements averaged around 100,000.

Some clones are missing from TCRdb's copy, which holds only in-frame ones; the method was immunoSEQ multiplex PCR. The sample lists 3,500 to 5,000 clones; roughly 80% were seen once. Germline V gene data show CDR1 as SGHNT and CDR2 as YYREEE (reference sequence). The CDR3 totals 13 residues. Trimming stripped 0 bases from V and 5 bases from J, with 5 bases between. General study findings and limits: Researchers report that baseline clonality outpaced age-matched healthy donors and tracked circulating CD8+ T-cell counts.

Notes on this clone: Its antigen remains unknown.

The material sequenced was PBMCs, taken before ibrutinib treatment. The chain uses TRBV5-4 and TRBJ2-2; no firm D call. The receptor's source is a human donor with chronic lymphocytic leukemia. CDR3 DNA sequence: TGTGCCAGCAGCTTGGGTGGGACCGGGGAGCTGTTTTTT. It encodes CASSLGGTGELFF.